This TCR beta chain was captured by sequencing in a study of T-cell memory formation after mild COVID-19. Overall study results and limits: SARS-CoV-2 specificity of second-wave clones peaking day 37 was unconfirmed.

The CDR3 length is 13 residues. The V end lost 3 bases, the J end lost 2 bases, and 11 bases lay between the germline ends. From germline, CDR1 is SQVTM and CDR2 ANQGSEA. Concerning this clonotype: The antigen is not known.

TCR alpha and TCR beta cDNA libraries carrying sample barcodes and UMIs were produced by 5'RACE using constant-segment primers. In TCRdb, the 5' RACE reads were re-called with MiXCR into one record per CDR3 protein. The sample gives about 470,000 distinct CDR3 sequences, around a quarter of which show up once; about an eighth is in the top ten. Sequenced sample: PBMCs or a T cell subset sorted from them (not recorded which). J is TRBJ2-7 and V is TRBV29-1; weak D call: TRBD2 (6 bases). This clonotype was obtained from an adult woman who had mild COVID-19 (a few samples of this study predate the infection). Cell type and time point are not known. CDR3 in amino acids: CSVDPEGTYEQYF. The CDR3 DNA is TGCAGCGTTGACCCGGAGGGAACCTACGAGCAGTACTTC.